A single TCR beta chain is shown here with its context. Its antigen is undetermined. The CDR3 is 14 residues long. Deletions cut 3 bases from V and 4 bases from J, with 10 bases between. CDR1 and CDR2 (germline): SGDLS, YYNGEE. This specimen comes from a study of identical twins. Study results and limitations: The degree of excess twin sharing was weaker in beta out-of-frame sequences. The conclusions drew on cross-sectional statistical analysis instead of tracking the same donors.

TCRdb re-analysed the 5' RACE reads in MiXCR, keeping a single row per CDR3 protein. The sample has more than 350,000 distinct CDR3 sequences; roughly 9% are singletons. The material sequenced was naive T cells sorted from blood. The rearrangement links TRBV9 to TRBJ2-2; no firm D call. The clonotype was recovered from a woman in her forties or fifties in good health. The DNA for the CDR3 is TGTGCCAGCAGCGACCGAACTGCCACCGGGGAGCTGTTTTTT. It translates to CASSDRTATGELFF.